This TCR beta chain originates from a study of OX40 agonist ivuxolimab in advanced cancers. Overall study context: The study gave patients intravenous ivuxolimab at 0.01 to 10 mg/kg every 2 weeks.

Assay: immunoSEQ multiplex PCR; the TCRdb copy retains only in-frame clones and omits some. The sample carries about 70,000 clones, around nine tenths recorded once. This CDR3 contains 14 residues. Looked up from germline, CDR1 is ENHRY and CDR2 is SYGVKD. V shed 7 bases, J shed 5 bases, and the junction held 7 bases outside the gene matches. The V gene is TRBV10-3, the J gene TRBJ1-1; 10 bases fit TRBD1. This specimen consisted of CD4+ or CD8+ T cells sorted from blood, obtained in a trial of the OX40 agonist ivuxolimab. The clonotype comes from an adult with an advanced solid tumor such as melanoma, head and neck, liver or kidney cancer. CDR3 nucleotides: TGTGCCATCATGGGGGACAGGGGCTTGACTGAAGCTTTCTTT. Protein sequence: CAIMGDRGLTEAFF.